Shown below are 16 T cell receptor beta chains from a single sample sequenced in a study of shared clonotypes between healthy human individuals. The protocol was immunoSEQ multiplex PCR, while the TCRdb copy is restricted to in-frame clones and leaves out a portion. Of around 2.3 million clones in the sample, around 95% were seen once. Sequencing was performed on naive CD4+ T cells sorted from blood. The subset is: CD45RA+ positively selected. Source of these receptors: a man younger than 35 in good health.

V usage is TRBV5-1 and J usage is TRBJ2-7; D ambiguous. V was trimmed by 4 bases and J by 3 bases, leaving 11 bases between them. CDR1 and CDR2 (germline): SGHRS, YFSETQ. This CDR3 spans 13 amino acids. The DNA of the CDR3 is TGCGCCAGCAGCCCGGCCGGGCTCTACGAGCAGTACTTC. This translates into CASSPAGLYEQYF.

The V call is TRBV19, the J call TRBJ2-7; TRBD1 matches 8 bases. V lost 7 bases and J lost 3; bases outside the gene matches: 8. This CDR3 contains 14 residues. The germline gives CDR1 LNHDA, CDR2 SQIVND (reference sequence). The CDR3 is CASTGQGKYYEQYF. DNA for the CDR3: TGTGCCAGTACCGGACAGGGTAAGTACTACGAGCAGTACTTC.

This clone was recorded a few times. Additional DNA sequences in this sample encode the identical CDR3. V and J are TRBV19 and TRBJ1-2; 8 positions agree with TRBD1. The V gene's germline CDR1 is LNHDA and CDR2 SQIVND (reference sequence). The V and J ends lost 3 bases and 2 bases, in that order; junction bases with no gene match: 2. The CDR3 covers 14 residues. CDR3 protein: CASSIGTGNYGYTF. The DNA of the CDR3 is TGTGCCAGTAGTATCGGGACAGGAAACTATGGCTACACCTTC.

V and J are TRBV28 and TRBJ2-6, with TRBD1 matching over 12 bases. CDR1 is MDHEN, CDR2 SYDVKM, per germline. The CDR3 consists of 17 residues. J gave up 3 bases and V 7 bases, and 7 bases lay outside the gene matches. CDR3 in DNA: TGTGCCAGCAAGTCTAGGGACAGGGGGCTTGGGGCCAACGTCCTGACTTTC. It yields the protein CASKSRDRGLGANVLTF.

This sequence joins TRBV7-2 and TRBJ2-7, with 7 bases that match TRBD2. The V gene's germline CDR1 is SGHTA and CDR2 FQGNSA. After removal of 7 bases from V and 6 bases from J, the junction contained 9 bases not matched to a gene. This CDR3 contains 13 residues. This CDR3 is CASTSGQRVEQYF. In DNA form, the CDR3 reads TGTGCCAGCACTAGCGGCCAGAGGGTCGAGCAGTACTTC.

About this clone: Other DNA sequences from this sample encode an identical CDR3 as well. The chain combines TRBV18 with TRBJ1-1; no clear D. Deletions cut 2 bases from V and 4 bases from J, with 5 bases between. This CDR3 contains 12 residues. CDR1 is KGHSH and CDR2 is LQKENI in the germline V gene. For the CDR3, the DNA is TGTGCCAGCTCACCAAGAATCACTGAAGCTTTCTTT. It codes for CASSPRITEAFF.

The chain is built from TRBV7-2 and TRBJ2-5; 7 bases agree with TRBD2. Per germline, CDR1 SGHTA and CDR2 FQGNSA. J was trimmed by 4 bases and V by 3 bases; bases with no gene match: 8. The CDR3 consists of 15 residues. CDR3: CASSLGLAARETQYF. Written as DNA, the CDR3 is TGTGCCAGCAGCTTGGGGCTAGCGGCACGAGAGACCCAGTACTTC.

This chain links TRBV7-9 with TRBJ2-3; perhaps TRBD1 as D (7 bases). The CDR3 consists of 15 residues. Deletions cut 5 bases from V and 1 base from J, with 13 bases between. Germline CDR1 and CDR2: SEHNR and FQNEAQ (reference sequence). CDR3 amino acids: CASSESGGRTDTQYF. The CDR3, as DNA: TGTGCCAGCAGCGAGTCAGGGGGGCGCACAGATACGCAGTATTTT.

The chain couples TRBV6-1 to TRBJ1-1; D not resolved. The germline V gene encodes CDR1 MNHNS and CDR2 SASEGT. The CDR3 spans 14 residues. The ends were cut back, 7 bases at V and 1 base at J, with 13 bases in the middle. The CDR3 protein is CASTFRPPNTEAFF. The CDR3 DNA reads TGTGCCAGCACTTTCCGGCCACCGAACACTGAAGCTTTCTTT.

This chain connects TRBV6-1 to TRBJ2-5; 8 bases map to TRBD1. V shed 4 bases and J 5 bases; nucleotides not matched to a gene: 6. This CDR3 has 14 amino acids. Per the germline V gene, CDR1 is MNHNS and CDR2 is SASEGT. CDR3 in amino acids: CASSAGQGGETQYF. CDR3 DNA sequence: TGTGCCAGCAGTGCCGGACAGGGCGGGGAGACCCAGTACTTC.

The rearrangement uses TRBV7-8 and TRBJ2-6, with 12 bases identical to TRBD1. Trimming cost V 5 bases and J 0 bases; bases outside gene matches: 11. The CDR3 extends over 20 amino acids. Germline loops: CDR1 SGHVS, CDR2 FQNEAQ. The CDR3 region is CASSPLRPGQGASGANVLTF. Here the CDR3 DNA reads TGTGCCAGCAGCCCACTCCGACCGGGACAGGGGGCCTCTGGGGCCAACGTCCTGACTTTC. Supplemented by reference TRBV7-8 and TRBJ2-6, the full variable domain reads GAGVSQSPRYKVAKRGQDVALRCDPISGHVSLFWYQQALGQGPEFLTYFQNEAQLDKSGLPSDRFFAERPEGSVSTLKIQRTQQEDSAVYLCASSPLRPGQGASGANVLTFGAGSRLTVL.

As for this clone: Other DNA sequences in this specimen translate into the identical CDR3. The V call is TRBV5-1, the J call TRBJ1-6; 9 nucleotides align to TRBD1. CDR1 and CDR2 from the germline V gene are SGHRS and YFSETQ. The CDR3 covers 16 residues. The V segment lost 0 bases and the J segment 6 bases; nucleotides outside the gene matches: 4. CDR3 nucleotides: TGCGCCAGCAGCTTGGACGCGGGACAGGGTAATTCACCCCTCCACTTT. Translated: CASSLDAGQGNSPLHF. The entire variable domain, with the rest obtained from reference TRBV5-1 and TRBJ1-6, is as follows: KAGVTQTPRYLIKTRGQQVTLSCSPISGHRSVSWYQQTPGQGLQFLFEYFSETQRNKGNFPGRFSGRQFSNSRSEMNVSTLELGDSALYLCASSLDAGQGNSPLHFGNGTRLTVT.

V is TRBV7-9 and J is TRBJ1-5, with 7 bases lining up with TRBD1. J was trimmed by 6 bases and V by 6 bases; bases with no gene match: 8. The CDR3 consists of 14 residues. Per germline, CDR1 SEHNR and CDR2 FQNEAQ (reference sequence). CDR3 coding DNA: TGTGCCAGCAGTTTGACAGGGAAGGGTCAGCCCCAGCATTTT. This encodes CASSLTGKGQPQHF.

J is TRBJ1-1 and V is TRBV11-1; TRBD1 is a possible D gene (6 bases). The CDR3 has 13 residues. V was pared by 2 bases and J by 4 bases, with 8 bases between. In germline, CDR1 is SGHAT, CDR2 FQDESV (reference sequence). The CDR3 region has the DNA TGTGCCAGCAGCTTACGGGGGGCCACTGAAGCTTTCTTT. Amino acid sequence: CASSLRGATEAFF.

This chain links TRBV4-1 with TRBJ1-2; possibly TRBD1 for D (6 bases). V lost 3 bases and J 6 bases, leaving 17 bases between the germline ends. CDR3 length: 15 residues. Germline V gene data show CDR1 as MGHRA and CDR2 as YSYEKL. CDR3 nucleotides: TGCGCCAGCAGCCAGCCCGGAGGGGGGCGGGATGGCTACACCTTC. Its translation: CASSQPGGGRDGYTF.

This chain links TRBV2 with TRBJ2-5, with D perhaps TRBD1 or TRBD2 (5 bases each). The CDR3 covers 17 residues. CDR1 SNHLY and CDR2 FYNNEI come from the germline V gene. Trimming stripped 7 bases from V and 2 bases from J, with 23 bases between. CDR3 amino acids: CASTPFAGYRPQETQYF. CDR3 DNA sequence: TGTGCCAGCACCCCGTTCGCGGGCTACAGGCCTCAAGAGACCCAGTACTTC.